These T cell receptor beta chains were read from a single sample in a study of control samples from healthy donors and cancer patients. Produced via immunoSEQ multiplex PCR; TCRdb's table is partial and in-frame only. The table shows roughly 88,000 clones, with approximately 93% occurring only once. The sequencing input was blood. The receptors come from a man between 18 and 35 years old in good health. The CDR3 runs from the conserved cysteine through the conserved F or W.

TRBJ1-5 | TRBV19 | CASSIDGGDQPQHF
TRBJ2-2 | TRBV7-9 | CATKGGPGELFF
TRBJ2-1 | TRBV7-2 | CASSSPSAIEQFF
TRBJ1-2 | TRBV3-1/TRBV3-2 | CASSQVGEGDGYTF
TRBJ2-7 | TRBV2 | CASSYRGDKYEQYF
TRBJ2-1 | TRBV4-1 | CASSQDMGNEQFF
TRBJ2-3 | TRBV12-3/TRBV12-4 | CASSPTTDTQYF
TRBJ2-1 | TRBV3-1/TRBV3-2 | CASGGGGGYEQFF
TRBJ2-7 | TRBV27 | CASSLEGGPYEQYF
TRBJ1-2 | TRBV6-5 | CASAIAGANYGYTF
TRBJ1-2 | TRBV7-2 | CASSRPDSSYGYTF
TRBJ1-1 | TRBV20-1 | CSAKGITEAFF
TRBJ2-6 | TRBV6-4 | CASSRDSISGANVLTF
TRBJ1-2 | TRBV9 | CASSVASTGSVGGYTF
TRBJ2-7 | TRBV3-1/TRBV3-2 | CASSHDGGAFIEQYF
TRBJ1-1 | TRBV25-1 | CASSEYGGDTEAFF
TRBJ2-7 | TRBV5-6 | CASSHTERTYEQYF
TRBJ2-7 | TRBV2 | CASRVYRGHATYEQYF
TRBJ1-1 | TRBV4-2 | CASSQDSRQLNTEAFF
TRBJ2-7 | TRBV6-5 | CASSYSGTGSYEQYF
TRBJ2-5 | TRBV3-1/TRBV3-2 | CASSQDTTRGETQYF
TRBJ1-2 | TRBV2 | CASSAGGADGYTF
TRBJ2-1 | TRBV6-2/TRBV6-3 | CASSILAGGPDNEQFF
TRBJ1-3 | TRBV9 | CASSVGAGSGNTIYF
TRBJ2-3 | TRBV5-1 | CASWGGETPSTDTQYF
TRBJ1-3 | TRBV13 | CASSSGQGLSGNTIYF
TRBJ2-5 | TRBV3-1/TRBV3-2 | CASSQVREGVETQYF
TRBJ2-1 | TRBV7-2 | CASSLGSTYNEQFF
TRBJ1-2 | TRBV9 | CASSVGDRGYYGYTF
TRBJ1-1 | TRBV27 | CASGYIKGTEAFF
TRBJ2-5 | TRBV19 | CASSRHGEEETQYF
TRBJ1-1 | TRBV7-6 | CASSLVLGENTEAFF
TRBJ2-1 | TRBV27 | CASNTPGLPYNEQFF